The 26 T cell receptor beta chains presented below share a single source sample, sequenced in a study of cytomegalovirus exposure and HLA in healthy donors. Sequenced by immunoSEQ multiplex PCR; TCRdb stores in-frame clones only, minus some. The sample contains 350,000 or so clones, 86% of which appear only once. The sequenced sample consisted of PBMCs. The receptor set was obtained from a woman between 18 and 30 years old in good health and CMV-seronegative.

The rearrangement uses TRBV18 and TRBJ2-7; D perhaps matches TRBD2 (5 bases). The CDR3 contains 12 residues. V lost 4 bases and J 3 bases, leaving 7 bases between the germline ends. In germline, CDR1 is KGHSH, CDR2 LQKENI. CDR3 amino acids: CASSQDFYEQYF. The CDR3 DNA reads as TGTGCCAGCTCACAGGACTTCTACGAGCAGTACTTC.

DNA for the CDR3: TGTGCCAGCAGCTTTTTAGCGGGAGCGGATACGCAGTATTTT. Translating gives CASSFLAGADTQYF. The chain is built from TRBV11-1 and TRBJ2-3, with 9 bases fitting TRBD2. CDR3 length equals 14 residues. The J segment lost 6 bases and the V segment lost 3 bases, leaving 4 bases of the junction unmatched. The germline CDR1 and CDR2 sequences are SGHAT and FQDESV (reference sequence). The full variable domain, rest sourced from reference TRBV11-1 and TRBJ2-3, is EAEVAQSPRYKITEKSQAVAFWCDPISGHATLYWYRQILGQGPELLVQFQDESVVDDSQLPKDRFSAERLKGVDSTLKIQPAELGDSAMYLCASSFLAGADTQYFGPGTRLTVL.

In its sample, this clone was seen once. This chain uses TRBV7-8 with TRBJ2-5; 9 nucleotides align to TRBD2. The CDR3 is made up of 16 amino acids. V was pared by 5 bases and J by 5 bases, with 12 bases of the junction left unmatched. Germline V gene data show CDR1 as SGHVS and CDR2 as FQNEAQ. CDR3 protein: CASSPRSGSGGETQYF. The CDR3, as DNA: TGTGCCAGCAGCCCCCGTAGCGGGAGTGGGGGGGAGACCCAGTACTTC.

V and J are TRBV10-3 and TRBJ2-3, with a tentative D call TRBD2 (6 bases). This CDR3 has 18 residues. Germline V gene sequence: CDR1 ENHRY, CDR2 SYGVKD. Deletions cut 6 bases from V and 0 bases from J, with 22 bases between. The CDR3 nucleotides read TGTGCCATCAGGATTCTAGGAGGGAGAGACCTTAGCACAGATACGCAGTATTTT. Amino acid sequence: CAIRILGGRDLSTDTQYF.

The chain links TRBV5-4 to TRBJ1-2; D perhaps matches TRBD1 (6 bases). The V end lost 0 bases, the J end lost 4 bases, and 13 bases lay between the germline ends. Germline V gives CDR1 SGHNT, CDR2 YYREEE (reference sequence). The CDR3 consists of 15 residues. This chain's CDR3 is CASSLAVGGIYGYTF. In DNA, the CDR3 is TGTGCCAGCAGCTTGGCGGTAGGGGGTATCTATGGCTACACCTTC.

The DNA for the CDR3 is TGTGCCAGCGGAGGACAGGGGGCGCGGTATGGCTACACCTTC. Its protein product is CASGGQGARYGYTF. J is TRBJ1-2 and V is TRBV28, with 11 bases fitting TRBD1. This CDR3 spans 14 amino acids. CDR1 and CDR2 from the germline V gene are MDHEN and SYDVKM. With V trimmed by 8 bases and J by 5 bases, 7 bases remained unmatched.

The CDR3, as DNA: TGTGCCAGCAGTTACACCGGGACAGGGCGGTACGAGCAGTACTTC. Its protein product is CASSYTGTGRYEQYF. The chain couples TRBV6-5 to TRBJ2-7, with 9 bases matching TRBD1. J was trimmed by 4 bases and V by 2 bases; bases with no gene match: 6. CDR3 length equals 15 residues. CDR1 is MNHEY and CDR2 is SVGAGI in the germline V gene.

V usage is TRBV18 and J usage is TRBJ2-7; D is undetermined. The germline V and J ends were trimmed by 4 bases and 0 bases, with 13 bases remaining between them. The germline V gene has CDR1 KGHSH and CDR2 LQKENI. The CDR3 length is 15 residues. The CDR3 spells CASSLTDSLSYEQYF. CDR3 sequence (DNA): TGTGCCAGCTCACTGACCGACTCCCTCTCCTACGAGCAGTACTTC. The full variable domain, with the rest looked up from reference TRBV18 and TRBJ2-7, is NAGVMQNPRHLVRRRGQEARLRCSPMKGHSHVYWYRQLPEEGLKFMVYLQKENIIDESGMPKERFSAEFPKEGPSILRIQQVVRGDSAAYFCASSLTDSLSYEQYFGPGTRLTVT.

Here the CDR3 DNA reads TGTGCCAGCTCATCAACAGGGGGTAGCACAGATACGCAGTATTTT. It translates to CASSSTGGSTDTQYF. This chain uses TRBV18 with TRBJ2-3, with 8 positions matching TRBD1. Germline CDR1 and CDR2: KGHSH and LQKENI. The CDR3 has 15 amino acids. V lost 5 bases, J lost 0 bases, and 4 bases stayed unmatched.

The V gene is TRBV13, the J gene TRBJ2-1, with TRBD1 matching 7 bases. The J segment lost 2 bases and the V segment lost 5 bases, leaving 6 bases of the junction unmatched. Germline loops: CDR1 PRHDT, CDR2 FYEKMQ (reference sequence). This CDR3 is 15 amino acids long. The CDR3 DNA is TGTGCCAGCAGCCCAAAGGACAGGACCTACAATGAGCAGTTCTTC. This codes for CASSPKDRTYNEQFF.

The rearrangement uses TRBV6-5 and TRBJ2-7, with 12 bases fitting TRBD2. The CDR3 spans 15 residues. The ends lost 10 bases at V and 2 bases at J; junction bases unmatched: 9. The V gene's germline CDR1 is MNHEY and CDR2 SVGAGI. CDR3 loop: CATHPTSGSTYEQYF. The DNA for the CDR3 is TGTGCCACCCACCCGACTAGCGGGAGCACCTACGAGCAGTACTTC.

This clone appeared a few times. V and J are TRBV27 and TRBJ2-7, with 7 bases aligning to TRBD2. This CDR3 region has 18 residues. The junction had 18 bases not matched to a gene; V was cut back by 4 bases and J by 3 bases. From germline, CDR1 is MNHEY and CDR2 SMNVEV (reference sequence). CDR3 residues: CASSSLRGGSNSFYEQYF. CDR3 DNA: TGTGCCAGCAGTTCCCTGAGGGGAGGGTCCAATTCCTTCTACGAGCAGTACTTC.

V and J are TRBV25-1 and TRBJ2-7; TRBD1 might be the D (5 bases). The V end was cut by 6 bases, the J end by 7 bases, with 16 bases between. Germline loops: CDR1 MGHDK, CDR2 SYGVNS. The CDR3 extends over 13 amino acids. The CDR3 region is CASRLRDRAEQYF. CDR3 DNA: TGTGCCAGCAGGCTCAGGGATAGGGCTGAGCAGTACTTC.

This chain links TRBV6-1 with TRBJ2-1; D unclear. Germline V gene sequence: CDR1 MNHNS, CDR2 SASEGT. CDR3 size: 15 residues. The V end was cut by 9 bases, the J end by 4 bases, with 19 bases between. CDR3 DNA sequence: TGTGCCAGTACGACTGAGCCCCTCTCGTACAATGAGCAGTTCTTC. It is translated as CASTTEPLSYNEQFF.

The gene calls are TRBV13 and TRBJ2-1; 11 bases align to TRBD1. Per the germline V gene, CDR1 is PRHDT and CDR2 is FYEKMQ (reference sequence). The length of the CDR3 is 15 residues. Trimming cost V 5 bases and J 7 bases; bases outside gene matches: 7. CDR3 in DNA: TGTGCCAGCAGCGCCCGGGACAGGGGGGAGAATGAGCAGTTCTTC. Amino acids: CASSARDRGENEQFF.

The CDR3 region is CASSLADFEEQYF. CDR3 DNA sequence: TGTGCCAGCAGTCTAGCGGACTTTGAAGAGCAGTACTTC. The chain joins TRBV28 to TRBJ2-7, with 7 bases matching TRBD2. This CDR3 is built from 13 residues. Germline loops: CDR1 MDHEN, CDR2 SYDVKM. V lost 5 bases, J lost 7 bases, and 8 bases stayed unmatched.

The rearrangement links TRBV6-5 to TRBJ2-1; D might be TRBD1 (6 bases). CDR3 length: 14 residues. Germline-derived CDR1 and CDR2 are MNHEY and SVGAGI. The ends were cut back, 4 bases at V and 9 bases at J, with 16 bases in the middle. CDR3 protein: CASSWPQGIGEQFF. In nucleotides, the CDR3 is TGTGCCAGCAGTTGGCCACAGGGTATCGGTGAGCAGTTCTTC.

There are a few counts of this clone. The V and J genes are TRBV9 and TRBJ1-1; 7 positions agree with TRBD1. CDR1 and CDR2 (germline): SGDLS, YYNGEE. The CDR3 contains 15 residues. Losses at the gene ends were 1 base for V and 4 bases for J; bases not matched to a gene: 7. CDR3 amino acids: CASSVLGQAITEAFF. DNA for the CDR3: TGTGCCAGCAGCGTACTAGGACAGGCAATCACTGAAGCTTTCTTT.

In this sample, this clone turned up once. The chain recombines TRBV6-6 with TRBJ2-7; TRBD1 is a possible D gene (6 bases). Trimming took 4 bases from V and 2 from J, leaving 18 bases between them. Germline CDR1 and CDR2: MNHNY and SVGAGI (reference sequence). There are 16 residues in the CDR3. Written as DNA, the CDR3 is TGTGCCAGCAGTTGGCAGGGGAATCAACCCCCCTACGAGCAGTACTTC. It is translated as CASSWQGNQPPYEQYF.

J is TRBJ2-7 and V is TRBV7-6; 7 nucleotides match TRBD1. Germline values: CDR1 SGHVS, CDR2 FNYEAQ. The CDR3 has 13 residues. The ends lost 5 bases at V and 6 bases at J; junction bases unmatched: 7. CDR3 loop: CASSQNRGGEQYF. CDR3 sequence (DNA): TGTGCCAGCAGCCAAAACAGGGGCGGCGAGCAGTACTTC. The variable domain in full, completed from reference TRBV7-6 and TRBJ2-7, reads GAGVSQSPRYKVTKRGQDVALRCDPISGHVSLYWYRQALGQGPEFLTYFNYEAQQDKSGLPNDRFSAERPEGSISTLTIQRTEQRDSAMYRCASSQNRGGEQYFGPGTRLTVT.

The genes are TRBV2 and TRBJ2-1; 9 bases are a match to TRBD2. J lost 7 bases, V lost 6 bases, and 13 bases had no gene match. The CDR3 has 16 amino acids. Looked up from germline, CDR1 is SNHLY and CDR2 is FYNNEI. CDR3 coding DNA: TGTGCCAGCAGAGCAGGACTAGCGATTATCGGGAATGAGCAGTTCTTC. Translating gives CASRAGLAIIGNEQFF.

The genes are TRBV6-5 and TRBJ1-2; TRBD1 agrees at 9 bases. This CDR3 region has 14 residues. The J segment lost 8 bases and the V segment lost 6 bases, leaving 10 bases of the junction unmatched. The germline CDR1 and CDR2 sequences are MNHEY and SVGAGI. CDR3 protein: CASSTRDREAGYTF. The CDR3 DNA is TGTGCCAGCAGCACCCGGGACAGGGAGGCGGGCTACACCTTC.

This rearrangement joins TRBV5-1 to TRBJ2-3; 9 bases match TRBD2. The CDR3 extends over 17 amino acids. Germline CDR1 reads SGHRS; CDR2 reads YFSETQ. The trim removed 6 bases at V and 2 bases at J, leaving 13 bases unmatched. The CDR3 loop is CASTRTASGTSTDTQYF. CDR3 sequence (DNA): TGCGCCAGCACCAGAACGGCTAGCGGGACTTCCACAGATACGCAGTATTTT. The full variable domain, in which reference TRBV5-1 and TRBJ2-3 provide the parts outside the CDR3, is KAGVTQTPRYLIKTRGQQVTLSCSPISGHRSVSWYQQTPGQGLQFLFEYFSETQRNKGNFPGRFSGRQFSNSRSEMNVSTLELGDSALYLCASTRTASGTSTDTQYFGPGTRLTVL.

This chain links TRBV2 with TRBJ2-3, with 8 bases aligning to TRBD1. The CDR3 is 12 residues long. CDR1 SNHLY and CDR2 FYNNEI come from the germline V gene. V trimming: 6 bases; J trimming: 9 bases; junction bases outside the gene matches: 5. Here the CDR3 reads CASRDRADTQYF. The CDR3 nucleotides are TGTGCCAGCAGGGACAGGGCCGACACGCAGTATTTT.

The sample holds one count of this clone. The J gene is TRBJ2-7, the V gene TRBV18, with a weak D call TRBD2 (5 bases). CDR3 length equals 17 residues. CDR1 KGHSH and CDR2 LQKENI come from the germline V gene. Trimming took 2 bases from V and 0 from J, leaving 17 bases between them. The DNA for the CDR3 is TGTGCCAGCTCACCAGCAGGAGGCAAATTTGTCTCCTACGAGCAGTACTTC. Amino acid sequence: CASSPAGGKFVSYEQYF.

The gene calls are TRBV11-3 and TRBJ2-7; TRBD1 matches at 8 bases. The germline CDR1 and CDR2 sequences are SGHNT and YENEEA. This CDR3 has 18 residues. J lost 3 bases, V lost 8 bases, and 21 bases had no gene match. The CDR3 DNA follows: TGTGCCAGCCGACCATCGGGGACAGGCGTTTGGGTTGACTACGAGCAGTACTTC. This codes for CASRPSGTGVWVDYEQYF.